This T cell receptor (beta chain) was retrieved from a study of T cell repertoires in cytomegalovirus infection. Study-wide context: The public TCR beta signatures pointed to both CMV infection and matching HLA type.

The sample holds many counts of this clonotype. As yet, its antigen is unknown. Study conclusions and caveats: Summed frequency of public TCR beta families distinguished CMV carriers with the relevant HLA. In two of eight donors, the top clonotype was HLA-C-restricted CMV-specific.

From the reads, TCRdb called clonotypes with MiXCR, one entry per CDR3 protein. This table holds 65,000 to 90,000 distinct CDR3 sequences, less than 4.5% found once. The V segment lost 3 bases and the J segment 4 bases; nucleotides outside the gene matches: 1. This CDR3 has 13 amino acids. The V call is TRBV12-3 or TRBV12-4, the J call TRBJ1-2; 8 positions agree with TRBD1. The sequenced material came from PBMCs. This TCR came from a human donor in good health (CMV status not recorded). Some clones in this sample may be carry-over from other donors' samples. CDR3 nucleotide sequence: TGTGCCAGCAGTTTGGGACAGGTCTATGGCTACACCTTC. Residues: CASSLGQVYGYTF.